The subject of this entry is one TCR beta chain. This CDR3 spans 14 amino acids. V was shortened by 6 bases and J by 7 bases, with 15 bases between the two germline ends. In germline, CDR1 is MDHEN, CDR2 SYDVKM. This sample was included in a study of follicular helper T cells after annual influenza vaccination. Assay: immunoSEQ multiplex PCR; the TCRdb copy retains only in-frame clones and omits some. Here the sample spans about 11,000 clones, 81% being singletons. The time point denotes: 2014-2015 season, pre-vaccination. The V and J genes are TRBV28 and TRBJ1-4; D ambiguous. This TCR derives from an adult who received the influenza vaccine. Source: CXCR5- memory CD4+ T cells sorted from blood, taken on the day of influenza vaccination. CDR3 sequence: CASSTNAPGEKLFF. The DNA of the CDR3 is TGTGCCAGCAGCACCAATGCCCCTGGTGAAAAACTGTTTTTT.